This T cell receptor beta chain derives from a study of blood T cell repertoires in COVID-19. Study-level information: Spain, Italy and the United States supplied samples that represented acute and convalescent COVID-19.

Trimming removed 3 bases from V and 3 bases from J, with 14 bases in between. This CDR3 is built from 15 residues. In germline, CDR1 is MNHEY, CDR2 SMNVEV (reference sequence). Per the original data handling: Estimation of nucleated cell counts was performed using reference gene primer amplification. The repertoire was sequenced with immunoSEQ multiplex PCR; TCRdb's copy has only in-frame clones and lacks some. V and J calls and clone size follow that table, whereas D and trimming were derived from the DNA. The top ten hold approximately 10% of the sample, which has 110,000 to 150,000 clones, approximately 91% seen once.

This sequence originates from a man between 45 and 60 years old with active or convalescent COVID-19. The J gene is TRBJ1-1, the V gene TRBV27; no firm D call. The sequenced sample consisted of peripheral blood. The CDR3 loop is CASSFSRMSDTEAFF. The DNA of the CDR3 is TGTGCCAGCAGTTTCTCCAGGATGTCTGACACTGAAGCTTTCTTT.